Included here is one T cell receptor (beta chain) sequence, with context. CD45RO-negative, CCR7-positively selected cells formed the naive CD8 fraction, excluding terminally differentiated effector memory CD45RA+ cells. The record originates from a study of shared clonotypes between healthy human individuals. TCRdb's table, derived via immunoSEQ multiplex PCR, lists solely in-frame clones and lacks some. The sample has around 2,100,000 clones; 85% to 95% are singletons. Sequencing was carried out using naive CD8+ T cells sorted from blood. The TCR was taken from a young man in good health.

The CDR3 sequence: CASSFWADYEQYF. The CDR3 region has the DNA TGTGCCAGCAGCTTTTGGGCCGACTACGAGCAGTACTTC. J is TRBJ2-7 and V is TRBV5-6; D not resolved. Germline assignment: CDR1 SGHDT and CDR2 YYEEEE. The V end was cut by 2 bases, the J end by 3 bases, with 9 bases between. This CDR3 comprises 13 residues.